The 2 T cell receptor beta chains listed next were all sequenced from one sample in a study of T-cell memory formation after mild COVID-19 (dated by TCRdb to the early 2020s). Library method: 5' RACE. The reads were generated on an Illumina NovaSeq 6000. The raw public data were reprocessed by TCRdb itself: fastp quality trimming at Q25, MiXCR clonotype calling, in-frame beta chains only. Duplicate CDR3 protein sequences are folded into a single record with the most common DNA and genes. The sample contains tens of thousands of distinct CDR3 sequences, 13% of them found a single time. The ten largest clones capture about 27% of the sample. Source material: PBMCs or a T cell subset sorted from them (not recorded which). The source is an adult woman who had mild COVID-19 (a few samples of this study predate the infection). The sample titles of this study are shuffled in the database, so cell type and time point are left out; the donor was told from shared clones.

The gene calls are TRBV7-6 and TRBJ2-1; 8 bases map to TRBD2. CDR3 length: 13 residues. The germline V gene encodes CDR1 SGHVS and CDR2 FNYEAQ. J lost 9 bases, V lost 5 bases, and 6 bases had no gene match. The CDR3 here is CASSRGGLAEQFF. The DNA for the CDR3 is TGTGCCAGCAGCCGCGGGGGGCTAGCTGAGCAGTTCTTC.

This clonotype was seen a handful of times. V and J are TRBV7-2 and TRBJ2-2; 9 bases are shared with TRBD2. Germline V gene sequence: CDR1 SGHTA, CDR2 FQGNSA. V lost 4 bases to trimming and J lost 3 bases; unmatched junction nucleotides: 9. The CDR3 is 17 residues long. In DNA form, the CDR3 reads TGTGCCAGCAGCTCAACCGCGGGGGGGATTTACACCGGGGAGCTGTTTTTT. Translated, it gives CASSSTAGGIYTGELFF.